This is a list of T cell receptor beta chains from one sample in a study of T cells in Graves' hyperthyroidism and ophthalmopathy. A single record per CDR3 protein comes from TCRdb applying MiXCR to the multiplex PCR reads. The sample has approximately 700,000 distinct CDR3 sequences, 45% seen once. Sequenced material: peripheral blood or thyroid tissue (not recorded which). Every receptor here comes from an adult man with Graves' disease, either hyperthyroidism or ophthalmopathy (not recorded which). CDR3s include the opening cysteine and the closing phenylalanine or tryptophan. The D gene is left open where the match is weak. Size values are once, few and many counts, or a class for expanded clones, and some rows have none.

>TRBJ2-7|TRBD2|few|TRBV7-2
TGTGCCAGCAGCTCAGCGGGACGACCGTACGAGCAGTACTTC
CASSSAGRPYEQYF
>TRBJ2-2|TRBD2|many|TRBV10-1
TGCGCCAGCAGTGAGTCGCGGGGGACGACCGGGGAGCTGTTTTTT
CASSESRGTTGELFF
>TRBJ2-7|TRBD1|few|TRBV25-1
TGTGCCAGCAGAGATAACAGGGGGGACTACGAGCAGTACTTC
CASRDNRGDYEQYF
>TRBJ1-1|-|-|TRBV5-1
TGCGCCAGCAGCTCCGCTCCGATGAACACTGAAGCTTTCTTT
CASSSAPMNTEAFF
>TRBJ1-5|-|medium-sized|TRBV2
TGTGCCAGCAGTGAGGGGGGAGGCCAGCCCCAGCATTTT
CASSEGGGQPQHF
>TRBJ1-5|TRBD1|-|TRBV14
TGTGCCAGCAGCCAAGATCTCACCTCAGGGGGACCGGGGCGGCCCCAGCATTTT
CASSQDLTSGGPGRPQHF
>TRBJ1-2|-|few|TRBV19
TGTGCCAGTAGTACCGGGCTGGAACCGCGCCGTGGCTACACCTTC
CASSTGLEPRRGYTF
>TRBJ2-7|-|-|TRBV12-3/TRBV12-4
TGTGCCAGCAGTACACTATTGGTTGATCGGGTCTCCTCCTACGAGCAGTACTTC
CASSTLLVDRVSSYEQYF
>TRBJ1-5|-|-|TRBV15
TGTGCCACTTCGCTTAGCTTGGACAGTAATCAGCCCCAGCATTTT
CATSLSLDSNQPQHF
>TRBJ1-5|-|-|TRBV25-1
TGTGCCAGCAGTTACGAGCAGGGCCCCAGTCAGCCCCAGCATTTT
CASSYEQGPSQPQHF
>TRBJ1-6|TRBD1|-|TRBV29-1
TGCAGCGTTGAAGGGACAGGGATCGATTCACCCCTCCACTTT
CSVEGTGIDSPLHF
>TRBJ1-2|TRBD1|many|TRBV7-3
TGTGCCAGCAGCCGGGACAGGGGGGGAGATGGCTACACCTTC
CASSRDRGGDGYTF
>TRBJ1-2|-|many|TRBV2
TGTGCCAGCAGATGGACAGCGGGGGACTATGGCTACACCTTC
CASRWTAGDYGYTF
>TRBJ1-2|TRBD1|-|TRBV11-1
TGTGGATCGATGATGTCGGGGACAGAATATAAAGGCTACACCTTC
CGSMMSGTEYKGYTF
>TRBJ2-5|-|-|TRBV7-8
TGTGCCAGCAGTACGCCGGGACATGGGCAAGAGACCCAGTACTTC
CASSTPGHGQETQYF
>TRBJ1-2|-|-|TRBV25-1
TGTGCCTACAGGGACGGCTATGGCTACACCTTC
CAYRDGYGYTF
>TRBJ1-5|TRBD1|-|TRBV15
TGTGCCCCCTCTCAGGGGGACAATCAGCCCCAGCATTTT
CAPSQGDNQPQHF
>TRBJ2-2|-|-|TRBV7-3
TGTGCCAGCAGCCCCCAGACAGGGGAGCTGTTTTTT
CASSPQTGELFF
>TRBJ2-5|TRBD1|many|TRBV7-9
TGTGCCAGCAGGCCCGGGACAGCTCCTTTGTACTTC
CASRPGTAPLYF
>TRBJ1-5|TRBD1|-|TRBV20-1
TGCAGTGCTACCGGGACAGGGGGCTGGGGCAGCAATCAGCCCCAGCATTTT
CSATGTGGWGSNQPQHF
>TRBJ1-5|TRBD1|-|TRBV19
TGTGCCAGTAGAAGGCAGGGGGAGGAGACCCAGCATTTT
CASRRQGEETQHF
>TRBJ1-5|-|few|TRBV12-3/TRBV12-4
TGTGCCAGCAGTTTAGGCGCGGGATTTCAAAGGGAGCCCCAGCATTTT
CASSLGAGFQREPQHF
>TRBJ2-5|TRBD2|few|TRBV7-8
TGTGCCAGCAGGTCGGGACTAGCGGGGGGACAAGAGACCCAGTACTTC
CASRSGLAGGQETQYF
>TRBJ1-2|-|few|TRBV6-5
TGTGCCAGCAGGGCCGATAACTATGGCTACACCTTC
CASRADNYGYTF
>TRBJ1-1|-|-|TRBV5-1
TGCGCCAGCAGCTTGCCGGCCAGGGGGAACACTGAAGCTTTCTTT
CASSLPARGNTEAFF
>TRBJ1-5|TRBD1|many|TRBV10-3
TGTGCCATCGCCGGGACAGGGAACCAGCCCCAGCATTTT
CAIAGTGNQPQHF
>TRBJ1-3|-|few|TRBV19
TGTGCCAGTAACTCCGACAGAAGACCTGGAAACACCATATATTTT
CASNSDRRPGNTIYF
>TRBJ2-7|TRBD1|many|TRBV20-1
TGCAGTGCTAGGAGGGACAGGGTCACCTACGAGCAGTACTTC
CSARRDRVTYEQYF
>TRBJ2-7|TRBD1|-|TRBV2
TGTGCCAGCAGCTGGACAGGGGCCCTAAAGGAGCGGTACTTC
CASSWTGALKERYF